This T cell receptor beta chain was sequenced for a study of cytomegalovirus exposure and HLA in healthy donors. Study results and caveats: The study flagged about 150 TCR beta chains as cytomegalovirus-associated.

With respect to this clone: The antigen is undetermined.

TCRdb keeps only in-frame clones here, not all; method: immunoSEQ multiplex PCR. This sample has around 60,000 clones, with about 96% found just once. Per the germline V gene, CDR1 is SGHRS and CDR2 is YFSETQ. Trimming cost V 4 bases and J 3 bases; bases outside gene matches: 7. The CDR3 extends over 16 amino acids. The source is a woman aged 18-35 years in good health and CMV-seronegative. The sequenced material came from PBMCs. The chain links TRBV5-1 to TRBJ2-2; the match to TRBD1 covers 9 bases. The DNA of the CDR3 is TGCGCCAGCAGCCACTACCGGGACAGGGACACCGGGGAGCTGTTTTTT. This codes for CASSHYRDRDTGELFF. The full variable domain, completed using reference TRBV5-1 and TRBJ2-2, is KAGVTQTPRYLIKTRGQQVTLSCSPISGHRSVSWYQQTPGQGLQFLFEYFSETQRNKGNFPGRFSGRQFSNSRSEMNVSTLELGDSALYLCASSHYRDRDTGELFFGEGSRLTVL.